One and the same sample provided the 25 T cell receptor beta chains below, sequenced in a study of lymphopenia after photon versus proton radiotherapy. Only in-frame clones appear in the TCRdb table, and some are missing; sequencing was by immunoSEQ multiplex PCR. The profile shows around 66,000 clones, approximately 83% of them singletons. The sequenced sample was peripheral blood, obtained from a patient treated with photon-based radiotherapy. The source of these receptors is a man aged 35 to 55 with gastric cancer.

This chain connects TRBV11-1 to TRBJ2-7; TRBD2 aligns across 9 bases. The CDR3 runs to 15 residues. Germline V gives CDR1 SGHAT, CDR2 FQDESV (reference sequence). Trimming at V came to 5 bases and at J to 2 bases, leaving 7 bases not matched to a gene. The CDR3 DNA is TGTGCCAGCAGCCTCCGCGGGGGGGCGACCTACGAGCAGTACTTC. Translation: CASSLRGGATYEQYF. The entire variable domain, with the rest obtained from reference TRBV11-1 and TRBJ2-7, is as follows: EAEVAQSPRYKITEKSQAVAFWCDPISGHATLYWYRQILGQGPELLVQFQDESVVDDSQLPKDRFSAERLKGVDSTLKIQPAELGDSAMYLCASSLRGGATYEQYFGPGTRLTVT.

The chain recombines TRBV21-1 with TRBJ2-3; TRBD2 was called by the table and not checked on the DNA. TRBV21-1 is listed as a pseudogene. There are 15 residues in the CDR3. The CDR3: CASSKPPRAGNTQYF. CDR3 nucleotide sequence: TGTGCCAGCAGCAAACCCCCTCGCGCGGGGAATACGCAGTATTTT.

CDR3 DNA: TGTGCCATCAGTGATGGTAGGGCCCACGAGCAGTACTTC. Its protein is CAISDGRAHEQYF. This chain uses TRBV10-3 with TRBJ2-7; D not resolved. V was trimmed by 3 bases and J by 5 bases, leaving 11 bases between them. Germline-derived CDR1 and CDR2 are ENHRY and SYGVKD. The CDR3 contains 13 residues.

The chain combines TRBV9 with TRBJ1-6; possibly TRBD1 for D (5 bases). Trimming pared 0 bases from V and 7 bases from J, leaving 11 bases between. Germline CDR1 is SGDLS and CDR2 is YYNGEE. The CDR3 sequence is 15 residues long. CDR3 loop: CASSVESTANSPLHF. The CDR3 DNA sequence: TGTGCCAGCAGCGTAGAGTCGACAGCCAATTCACCCCTCCACTTT.

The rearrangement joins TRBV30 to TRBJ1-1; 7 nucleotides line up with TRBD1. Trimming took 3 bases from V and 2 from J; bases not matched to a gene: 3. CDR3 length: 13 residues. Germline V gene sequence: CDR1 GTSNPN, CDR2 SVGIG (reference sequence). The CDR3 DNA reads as TGTGCCTGGAGGGGACAGATTAACACTGAAGCTTTCTTT. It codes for CAWRGQINTEAFF.

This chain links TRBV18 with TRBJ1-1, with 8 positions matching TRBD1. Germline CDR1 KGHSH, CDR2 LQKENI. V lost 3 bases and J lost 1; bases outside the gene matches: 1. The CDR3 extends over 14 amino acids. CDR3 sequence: CASSPDRGNTEAFF. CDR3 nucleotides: TGTGCCAGCTCACCCGACAGGGGGAACACTGAAGCTTTCTTT.

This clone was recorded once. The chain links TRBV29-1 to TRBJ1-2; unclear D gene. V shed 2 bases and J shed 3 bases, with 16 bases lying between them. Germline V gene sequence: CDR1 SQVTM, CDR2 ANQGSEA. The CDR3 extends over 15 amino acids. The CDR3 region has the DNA TGCAGCGTTGAACCACGAGGAGGAAGGGACTATGGCTACACCTTC. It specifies CSVEPRGGRDYGYTF.

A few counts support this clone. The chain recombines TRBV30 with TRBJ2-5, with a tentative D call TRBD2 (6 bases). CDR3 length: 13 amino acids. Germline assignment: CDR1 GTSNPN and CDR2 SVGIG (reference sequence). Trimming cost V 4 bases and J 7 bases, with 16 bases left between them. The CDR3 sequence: CAWTDLASGTQYF. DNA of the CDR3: TGTGCCTGGACCGACCTAGCGTCGGGGACCCAGTACTTC.

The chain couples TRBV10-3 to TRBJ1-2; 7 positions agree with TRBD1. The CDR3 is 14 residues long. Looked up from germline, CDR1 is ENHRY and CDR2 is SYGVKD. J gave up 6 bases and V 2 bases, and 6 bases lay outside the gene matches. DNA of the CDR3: TGTGCCATCAGTGAGAACCCAGGGGGAGATGGCTACACCTTC. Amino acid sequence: CAISENPGGDGYTF.

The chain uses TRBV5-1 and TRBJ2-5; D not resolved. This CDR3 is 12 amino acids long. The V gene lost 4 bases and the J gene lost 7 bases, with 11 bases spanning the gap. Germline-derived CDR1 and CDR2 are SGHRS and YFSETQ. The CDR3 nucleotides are TGCGCCAGCAGCCCAGATGACGCGACCCAGTACTTC. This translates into CASSPDDATQYF.

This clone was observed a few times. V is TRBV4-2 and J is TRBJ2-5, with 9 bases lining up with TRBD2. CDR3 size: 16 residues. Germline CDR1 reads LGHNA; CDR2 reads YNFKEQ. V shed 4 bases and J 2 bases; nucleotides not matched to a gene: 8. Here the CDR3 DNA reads TGTGCCAGCAGCCCGAAACTGACTAGCGGACAAGAGACCCAGTACTTC. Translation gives CASSPKLTSGQETQYF.

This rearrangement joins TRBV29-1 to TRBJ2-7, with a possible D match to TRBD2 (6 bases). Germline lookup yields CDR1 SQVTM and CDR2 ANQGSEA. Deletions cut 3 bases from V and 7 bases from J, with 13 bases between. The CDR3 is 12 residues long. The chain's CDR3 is CSVDREAREQYF. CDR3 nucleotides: TGCAGCGTTGATAGGGAGGCCCGGGAGCAGTACTTC.

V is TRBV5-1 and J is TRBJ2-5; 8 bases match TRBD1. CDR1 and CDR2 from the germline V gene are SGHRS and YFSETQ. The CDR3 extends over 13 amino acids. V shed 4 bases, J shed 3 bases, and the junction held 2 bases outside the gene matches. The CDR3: CASSLGQEETQYF. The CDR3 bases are TGCGCCAGCAGCCTGGGACAGGAAGAGACCCAGTACTTC.

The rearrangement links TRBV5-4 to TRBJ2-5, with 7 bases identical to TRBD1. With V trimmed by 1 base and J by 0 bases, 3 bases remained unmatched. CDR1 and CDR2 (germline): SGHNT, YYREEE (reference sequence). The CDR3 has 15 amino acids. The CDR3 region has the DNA TGTGCCAGCAGCTTGCCGGGACAGCACCAAGAGACCCAGTACTTC. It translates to CASSLPGQHQETQYF.

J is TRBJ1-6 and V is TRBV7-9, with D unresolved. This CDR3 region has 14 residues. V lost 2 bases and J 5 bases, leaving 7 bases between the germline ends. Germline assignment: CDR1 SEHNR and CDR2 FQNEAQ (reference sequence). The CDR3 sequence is CASSLSGDNSPLHF. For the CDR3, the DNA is TGTGCCAGCAGCTTATCCGGGGATAATTCACCCCTCCACTTT.

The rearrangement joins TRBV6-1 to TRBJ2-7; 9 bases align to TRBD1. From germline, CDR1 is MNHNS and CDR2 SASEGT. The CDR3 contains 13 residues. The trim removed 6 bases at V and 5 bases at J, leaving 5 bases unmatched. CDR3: CASSLGQGNEQYF. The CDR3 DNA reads TGTGCCAGCAGCCTGGGACAGGGTAACGAGCAGTACTTC.

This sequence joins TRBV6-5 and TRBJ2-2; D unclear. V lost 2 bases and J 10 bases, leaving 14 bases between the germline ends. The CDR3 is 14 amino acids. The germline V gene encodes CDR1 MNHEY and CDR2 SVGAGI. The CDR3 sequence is CASSYRGLVKELFF. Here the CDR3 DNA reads TGTGCCAGCAGTTACCGCGGTCTGGTTAAGGAGCTGTTTTTT.

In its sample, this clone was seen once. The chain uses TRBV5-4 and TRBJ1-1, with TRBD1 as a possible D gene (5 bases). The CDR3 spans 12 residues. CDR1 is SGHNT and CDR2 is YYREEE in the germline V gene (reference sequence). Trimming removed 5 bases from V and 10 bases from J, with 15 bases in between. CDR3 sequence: CASSFDGGGAFF. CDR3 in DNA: TGTGCCAGCAGTTTTGACGGGGGGGGAGCTTTCTTT. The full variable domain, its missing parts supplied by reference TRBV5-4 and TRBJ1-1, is ETGVTQSPTHLIKTRGQQVTLRCSSQSGHNTVSWYQQALGQGPQFIFQYYREEENGRGNFPPRFSGLQFPNYSSELNVNALELDDSALYLCASSFDGGGAFFGQGTRLTVV.

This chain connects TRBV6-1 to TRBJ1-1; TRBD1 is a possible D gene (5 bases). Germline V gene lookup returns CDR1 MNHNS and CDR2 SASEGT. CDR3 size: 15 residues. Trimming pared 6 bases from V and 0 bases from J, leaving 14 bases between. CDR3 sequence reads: CASSSRGAMNTEAFF. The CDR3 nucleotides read TGTGCCAGCAGCTCGAGGGGCGCGATGAACACTGAAGCTTTCTTT.

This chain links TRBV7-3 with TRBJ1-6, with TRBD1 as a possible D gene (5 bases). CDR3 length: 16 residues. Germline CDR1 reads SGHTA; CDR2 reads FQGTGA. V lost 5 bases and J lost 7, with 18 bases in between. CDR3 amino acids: CASSANVPGGNSPLHF. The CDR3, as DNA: TGTGCCAGCAGCGCCAACGTCCCGGGGGGGAATTCACCCCTCCACTTT.

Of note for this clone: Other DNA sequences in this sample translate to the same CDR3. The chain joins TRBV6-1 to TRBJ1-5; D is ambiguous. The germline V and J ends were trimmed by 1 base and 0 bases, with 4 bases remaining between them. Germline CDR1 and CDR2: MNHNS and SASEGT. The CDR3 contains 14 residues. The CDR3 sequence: CASSEGYSNQPQHF. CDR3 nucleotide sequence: TGTGCCAGCAGTGAAGGGTATAGCAATCAGCCCCAGCATTTT.

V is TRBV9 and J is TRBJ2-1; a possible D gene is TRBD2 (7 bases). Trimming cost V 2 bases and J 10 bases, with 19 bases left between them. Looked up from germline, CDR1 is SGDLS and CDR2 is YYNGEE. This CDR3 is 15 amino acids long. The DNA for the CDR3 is TGTGCCAGCAGCGTCGGGGGGCCCCTGGGAGCCGAGCAGTTCTTC. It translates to CASSVGGPLGAEQFF.

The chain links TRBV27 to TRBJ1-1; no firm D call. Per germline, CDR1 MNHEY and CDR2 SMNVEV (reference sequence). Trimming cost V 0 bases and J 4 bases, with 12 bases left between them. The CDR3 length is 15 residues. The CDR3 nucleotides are TGTGCCAGCAGTTTATCGAGGAATGGCGGCACTGAAGCTTTCTTT. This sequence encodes CASSLSRNGGTEAFF.

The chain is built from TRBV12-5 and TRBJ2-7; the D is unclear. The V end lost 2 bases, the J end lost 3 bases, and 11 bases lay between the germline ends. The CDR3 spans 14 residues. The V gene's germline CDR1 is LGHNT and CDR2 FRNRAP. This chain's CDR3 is CASGLSGTDYEQYF. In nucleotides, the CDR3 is TGTGCTAGTGGTTTGTCGGGTACCGACTACGAGCAGTACTTC.

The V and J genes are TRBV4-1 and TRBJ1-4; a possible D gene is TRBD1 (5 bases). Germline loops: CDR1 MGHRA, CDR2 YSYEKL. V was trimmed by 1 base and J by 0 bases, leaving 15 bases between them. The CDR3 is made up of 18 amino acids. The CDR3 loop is CASSQGLGRGATNEKLFF. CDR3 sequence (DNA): TGCGCCAGCAGCCAAGGTCTGGGAAGGGGTGCAACTAATGAAAAACTGTTTTTT.